The T cell receptor (beta chain) under discussion was sequenced for a study of molecular identifiers for immune sequencing clone quantification. Study-wide results and caveats: Effector cells kept over 98% of their molecules in clones above 20 RNA copies, while naive cells kept under 1% there. Jurkat TCR RNA spiked in from one cell reportedly remained identifiable amid about 1 million naive cells.

The CDR3 runs 18 residues. Germline CDR1 and CDR2: SGHDT and YYEEEE. Trimming cost V 2 bases and J 3 bases; bases outside gene matches: 7. The sorting of naive CD8 T cells used the CD8+CD4-CCR7+CD45RA+ phenotype. This clonotype was counted between two and nine times. Its antigen is still unknown. Listed TCR primers, together with previously described methods, were used for the bulk TCR libraries. TCRdb reprocessed the PCR reads via MiXCR and lists one record per CDR3 protein. The sample lists approximately 550,000 distinct CDR3 sequences; 20% to 25% were seen once. The receptor was derived from a human donor in good health. Some libraries in this study had Jurkat cell RNA spiked in. V and J are TRBV5-6 and TRBJ2-2, with TRBD2 matching 13 bases. Sequenced input: naive CD8+ T cells from blood, with Jurkat cell RNA spiked in. Subset here: FACS-sorted CD8+CD4-CCR7+CD45RA+ naive T cells. The CDR3: CASSLQLAGGPYTGELFF. The CDR3 nucleotides are TGTGCCAGCAGCTTACAACTAGCGGGGGGGCCCTACACCGGGGAGCTGTTTTTT.